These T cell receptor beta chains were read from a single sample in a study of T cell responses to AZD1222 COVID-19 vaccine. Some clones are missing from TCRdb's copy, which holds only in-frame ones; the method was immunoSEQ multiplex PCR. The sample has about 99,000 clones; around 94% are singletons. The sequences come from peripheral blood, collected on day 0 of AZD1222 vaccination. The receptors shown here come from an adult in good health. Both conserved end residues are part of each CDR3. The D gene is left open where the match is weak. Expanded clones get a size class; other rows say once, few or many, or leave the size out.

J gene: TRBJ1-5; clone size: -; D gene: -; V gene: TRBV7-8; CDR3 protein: CASSLGTGSSNQPQHF; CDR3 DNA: TGTGCCAGCAGCTTAGGTACAGGGAGTAGCAATCAGCCCCAGCATTTT
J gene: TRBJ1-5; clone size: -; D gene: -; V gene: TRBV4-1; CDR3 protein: CASSQGSGAPQHF; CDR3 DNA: TGCGCCAGCAGCCAAGGTTCAGGGGCGCCCCAGCATTTT
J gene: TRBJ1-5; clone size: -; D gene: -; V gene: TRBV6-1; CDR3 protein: CASSEALWTNGGQPQHF; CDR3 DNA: TGTGCCAGCAGTGAAGCGCTATGGACAAATGGAGGGCAGCCCCAGCATTTT
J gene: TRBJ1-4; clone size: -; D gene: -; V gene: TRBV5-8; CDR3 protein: CASSSGRALIGEKLFF; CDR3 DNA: TGTGCCAGCAGCTCGGGCAGGGCGCTAATTGGTGAAAAACTGTTTTTT
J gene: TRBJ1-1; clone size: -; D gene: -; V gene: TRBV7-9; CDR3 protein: CASSLETTEAFF; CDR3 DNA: TGTGCCAGCAGCTTAGAAACTACTGAAGCTTTCTTT
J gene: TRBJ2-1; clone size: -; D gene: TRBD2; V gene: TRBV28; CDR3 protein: CASSYGRNYNEQFF; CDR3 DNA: TGTGCCAGCAGTTACGGGAGGAATTACAATGAGCAGTTCTTC
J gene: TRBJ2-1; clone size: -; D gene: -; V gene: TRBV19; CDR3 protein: CASSIASDSYNEQFF; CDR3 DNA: TGTGCCAGTAGTATCGCTTCAGATTCCTACAATGAGCAGTTCTTC
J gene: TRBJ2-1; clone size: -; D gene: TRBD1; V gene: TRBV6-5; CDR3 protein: CASGFGTGGNEQFF; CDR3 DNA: TGTGCCAGCGGATTCGGGACAGGGGGCAATGAGCAGTTCTTC
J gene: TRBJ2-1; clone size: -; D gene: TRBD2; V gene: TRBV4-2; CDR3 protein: CASSLTVSGGVAHNEQFF; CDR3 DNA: TGTGCCAGCAGCCTGACAGTTAGCGGGGGGGTTGCCCACAATGAGCAGTTCTTC
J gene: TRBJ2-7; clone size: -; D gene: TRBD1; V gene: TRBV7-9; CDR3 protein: CASSSDRGYEQYF; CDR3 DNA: TGTGCCAGCAGCTCGGACAGGGGGTACGAGCAGTACTTC
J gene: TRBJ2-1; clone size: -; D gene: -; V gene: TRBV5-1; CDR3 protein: CASTLDLINEQFF; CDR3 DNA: TGCGCCAGCACCCTCGACTTAATCAATGAGCAGTTCTTC
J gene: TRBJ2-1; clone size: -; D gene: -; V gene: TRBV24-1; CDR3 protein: CATSDPYPNEQFF; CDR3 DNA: TGTGCCACCAGTGATCCATACCCCAATGAGCAGTTCTTC
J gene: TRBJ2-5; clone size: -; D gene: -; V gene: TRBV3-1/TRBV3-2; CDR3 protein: CASSQDEDNQETQYF; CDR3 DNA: TGTGCCAGCAGCCAAGACGAGGACAACCAAGAGACCCAGTACTTC
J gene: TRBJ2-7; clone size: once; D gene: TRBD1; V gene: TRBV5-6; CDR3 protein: CASSLIGGGRNEQYF; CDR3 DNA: TGTGCCAGCAGCTTGATAGGGGGCGGACGTAATGAGCAGTACTTC
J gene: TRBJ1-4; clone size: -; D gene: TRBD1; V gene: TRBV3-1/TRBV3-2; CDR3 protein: CASSHPDRGGEKLFF; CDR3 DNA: TGTGCCAGCAGCCATCCCGACAGGGGAGGCGAAAAACTGTTTTTT
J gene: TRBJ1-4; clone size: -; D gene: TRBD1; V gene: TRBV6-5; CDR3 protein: CASSYLGTGNEKLFF; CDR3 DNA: TGTGCCAGCAGTTACCTTGGGACAGGAAATGAAAAACTGTTTTTT
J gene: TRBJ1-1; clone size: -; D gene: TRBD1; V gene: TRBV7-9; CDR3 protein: CASSLTKTGMNTEAFF; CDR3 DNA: TGTGCCAGCAGCCTAACTAAGACAGGGATGAACACTGAAGCTTTCTTT
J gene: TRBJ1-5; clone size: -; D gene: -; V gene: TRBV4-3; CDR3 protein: CASSQNRGYQPQHF; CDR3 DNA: TGCGCCAGCAGCCAAAACCGCGGTTACCAGCCCCAGCATTTT
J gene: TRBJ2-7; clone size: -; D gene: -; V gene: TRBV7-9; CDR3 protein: CASSPTRASARYEQYF; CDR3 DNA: TGTGCCAGCAGCCCGACGCGGGCCTCCGCTCGTTACGAGCAGTACTTC
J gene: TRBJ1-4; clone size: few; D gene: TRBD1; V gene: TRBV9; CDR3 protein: CASSRGTGTEKLFF; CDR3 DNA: TGTGCCAGCAGCCGAGGGACAGGGACAGAAAAACTGTTTTTT
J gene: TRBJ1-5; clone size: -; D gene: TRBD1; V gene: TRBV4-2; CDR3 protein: CASSQDPGGEPRPQHF; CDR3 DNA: TGTGCCAGCAGCCAAGATCCAGGGGGCGAACCACGGCCCCAGCATTTT
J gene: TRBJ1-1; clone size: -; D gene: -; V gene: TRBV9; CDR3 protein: CASSVEPGTNTEAFF; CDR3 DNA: TGTGCCAGCAGCGTAGAGCCAGGGACAAACACTGAAGCTTTCTTT
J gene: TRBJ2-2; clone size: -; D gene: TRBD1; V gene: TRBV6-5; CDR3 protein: CASRTGGRTGELFF; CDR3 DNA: TGTGCCAGCAGGACAGGGGGCCGGACCGGGGAGCTGTTTTTT
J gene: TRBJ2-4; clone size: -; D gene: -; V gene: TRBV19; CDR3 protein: CASSIGVGRAKRAKNIQYF; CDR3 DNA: TGTGCCAGTAGTATTGGAGTAGGCAGGGCCAAAAGGGCCAAAAACATTCAGTACTTC
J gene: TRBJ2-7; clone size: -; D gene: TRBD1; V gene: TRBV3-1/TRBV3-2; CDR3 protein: CASSPLDRENDEQYF; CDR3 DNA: TGTGCCAGCAGTCCCTTGGACAGGGAGAATGACGAGCAGTACTTC